Presented here are 14 T cell receptor beta chains from one specimen sequenced in a study of Ad26.COV2.S vaccination and SARS-CoV-2 variants. Some clones are missing from TCRdb's copy, which holds only in-frame ones; the method was immunoSEQ multiplex PCR. The table lists more than 300,000 clones, about nine tenths of them singletons. Treatment in this sample: some 20 received Ad26.COV2.S at low or high dose, single or two shots; about 5 received placebo; per-sample allocation not given. Sampling happened 63 days after the first vaccine or placebo injection. Sequenced material: peripheral blood, taken in a trial of Ad26.COV2.S vaccine versus placebo. These receptors were collected from a person between 18 and 65 years old who received the Ad26.COV2.S COVID-19 vaccine or a placebo.

J is TRBJ2-2 and V is TRBV7-2; 11 bases match TRBD2. The CDR3 is made up of 18 amino acids. Germline CDR1 reads SGHTA; CDR2 reads FQGNSA. V gave up 2 bases and J gave up 6 bases; unmatched junction bases: 11. The CDR3 spells CASSLLSRSGRASGELFF. The CDR3 DNA follows: TGTGCCAGCAGCTTACTCTCTCGTAGCGGGAGGGCGTCCGGGGAGCTGTTTTTT.

The J gene is TRBJ2-1, the V gene TRBV30; 9 bases are a match to TRBD2. The CDR3 has 13 amino acids. The germline V gene encodes CDR1 GTSNPN and CDR2 SVGIG (reference sequence). V shed 4 bases and J 4 bases; nucleotides not matched to a gene: 2. Here the CDR3 DNA reads TGTGCCTGGAACCTAGCGGGATACAATGAGCAGTTCTTC. Amino acid sequence: CAWNLAGYNEQFF. The full variable domain, in which reference TRBV30 and TRBJ2-1 provide the parts outside the CDR3, is SQTIHQWPATLVQPVGSPLSLECTVEGTSNPNLYWYRQAAGRGLQLLFYSVGIGQISSEVPQNLSASRPQDRQFILSSKKLLLSDSGFYLCAWNLAGYNEQFFGPGTRLTVL.

The V call is TRBV3-1 (or the pseudogene TRBV3-2), the J call TRBJ1-5, with no clear D. Germline CDR1 is LGHDT and CDR2 is YNNKEL (reference sequence). V was shortened by 1 base and J by 9 bases, with 10 bases between the two germline ends. The CDR3 spans 13 residues. The CDR3 region has the DNA TGTGCCAGCAGCCAAGCGGTAATCTCGCCCCAGCATTTT. Protein sequence: CASSQAVISPQHF.

The CDR3 sequence: CASRLENTEAFF. The CDR3 DNA reads as TGTGCCAGCAGGCTAGAGAACACTGAAGCTTTCTTT. The rearrangement joins TRBV28 to TRBJ1-1; D gene uncertain. The V and J ends lost 6 bases and 1 base respectively, with 6 bases between them. Germline lookup yields CDR1 MDHEN and CDR2 SYDVKM. This CDR3 spans 12 amino acids.

The J gene is TRBJ2-7, the V gene TRBV20-1; D unclear. The V gene's germline CDR1 is DFQATT and CDR2 SNEGSKA (reference sequence). V lost 7 bases and J lost 6, with 7 bases in between. The CDR3 is 9 amino acids. In DNA, the CDR3 is TGCAGTGGGTCGTCCGAGCAGTACTTC. It encodes CSGSSEQYF.

The chain links TRBV15 to TRBJ2-7, with TRBD1 identical over 8 bases. The V gene's germline CDR1 is LNHNV and CDR2 YYDKDF (reference sequence). J was trimmed by 5 bases and V by 0 bases; bases with no gene match: 3. The CDR3 spans 14 residues. CDR3 DNA sequence: TGTGCCACCAGCAGAGAGGACAGGGATGACGAGCAGTACTTC. Protein product: CATSREDRDDEQYF. Full variable domain (remainder filled in from reference TRBV15 and TRBJ2-7): DAMVIQNPRYQVTQFGKPVTLSCSQTLNHNVMYWYQQKSSQAPKLLFHYYDKDFNNEADTPDNFQSRRPNTSFCFLDIRSPGLGDTAMYLCATSREDRDDEQYFGPGTRLTVT.

For the CDR3, the DNA is TGCGCCAGCAGCTTGGCCCGCACGGGGGACAGGTTGGTTACTGAAGCTTTCTTT. Translating it yields CASSLARTGDRLVTEAFF. This chain joins TRBV5-1 and TRBJ1-1, with 8 nucleotides matching TRBD1. This CDR3 spans 18 amino acids. The V segment lost 0 bases and the J segment 5 bases; nucleotides outside the gene matches: 15. The germline V gene encodes CDR1 SGHRS and CDR2 YFSETQ.

Here the CDR3 reads CASSLIPGQGQETQYF. The CDR3 DNA reads TGTGCCAGCAGCCTCATCCCGGGACAGGGACAAGAGACCCAGTACTTC. The chain joins TRBV7-9 to TRBJ2-5; TRBD1 matches 9 bases. The length of the CDR3 is 16 residues. V shed 5 bases, J shed 2 bases, and the junction held 9 bases outside the gene matches. The germline CDR1 and CDR2 sequences are SEHNR and FQNEAQ (reference sequence).

The chain couples TRBV7-3 to TRBJ2-1; perhaps TRBD2 as D (6 bases). This CDR3 has 16 residues. Between the trimmed V and J ends, which lost 2 bases and 4 bases, there was a span of 15 bases. The V gene's germline CDR1 is SGHTA and CDR2 FQGTGA. DNA for the CDR3: TGTGCCAGCAGCTTATCACCCGCGGGGAGTTACAATGAGCAGTTCTTC. Protein product: CASSLSPAGSYNEQFF.

The chain couples TRBV29-1 to TRBJ2-3; no definite D call. Germline V gene sequence: CDR1 SQVTM, CDR2 ANQGSEA. V lost 1 base and J 1 base, leaving 3 bases between the germline ends. The CDR3 consists of 12 residues. The CDR3 DNA reads TGCAGCGTTGAAGGGGGCACAGATACGCAGTATTTT. It encodes CSVEGGTDTQYF.

The rearrangement links TRBV18 to TRBJ2-7, with 11 bases that match TRBD1. The CDR3 totals 15 residues. Germline CDR1 KGHSH, CDR2 LQKENI. The J segment lost 2 bases and the V segment lost 5 bases, leaving 5 bases of the junction unmatched. The CDR3 loop reads CASSADRGPTYEQYF. Written as DNA, the CDR3 is TGTGCCAGCTCAGCGGACAGGGGGCCGACCTACGAGCAGTACTTC.

The chain has TRBV7-2 and TRBJ2-5; a weak D match, TRBD2 (5 bases). Germline V gene data show CDR1 as SGHTA and CDR2 as FQGNSA. This CDR3 has 14 amino acids. The V and J ends lost 5 bases and 5 bases respectively, with 15 bases between them. Here the CDR3 DNA reads TGTGCCAGCAGCCAAATGGTGGGCGGGGAGACCCAGTACTTC. This sequence encodes CASSQMVGGETQYF.

V gene TRBV6-5 combines with J gene TRBJ2-7; a possible D gene is TRBD2 (6 bases). Germline V gives CDR1 MNHEY, CDR2 SVGAGI. There are 15 residues in the CDR3. Trimming took 5 bases from V and 1 from J, leaving 15 bases between them. CDR3 nucleotide sequence: TGTGCCAGCAGTCCCCTCGGGGGTCGGTCCTACGAGCAGTACTTC. This codes for CASSPLGGRSYEQYF.

V gene TRBV7-2 combines with J gene TRBJ1-2; 7 bases match TRBD1. Trimming at V came to 4 bases and at J to 5 bases, leaving 7 bases not matched to a gene. In germline, CDR1 is SGHTA, CDR2 FQGNSA. CDR3 length: 14 residues. The CDR3 DNA reads TGTGCCAGCAGCTCCGGGACAGCTTTTTATGGCTACACCTTC. Its protein is CASSSGTAFYGYTF.